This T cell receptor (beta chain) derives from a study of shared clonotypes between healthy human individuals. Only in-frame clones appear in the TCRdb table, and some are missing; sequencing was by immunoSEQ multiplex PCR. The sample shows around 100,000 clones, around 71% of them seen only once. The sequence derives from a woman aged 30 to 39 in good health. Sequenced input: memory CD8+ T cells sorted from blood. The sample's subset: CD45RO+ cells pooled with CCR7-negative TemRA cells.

The CDR3 DNA sequence: TGTGCCAGCAGTTTTGCGGGAGTTGGGGAGACCCAGTACTTC. This codes for CASSFAGVGETQYF. This rearrangement joins TRBV27 to TRBJ2-5, with 7 bases that match TRBD2. CDR3 length equals 14 residues. V shed 3 bases and J 5 bases; nucleotides not matched to a gene: 6. CDR1 and CDR2 from the germline V gene are MNHEY and SMNVEV (reference sequence).